Presented here are 24 T cell receptor beta chains from one specimen sequenced in a study of TIL therapy for anti-PD-1-resistant metastatic lung cancer. Stated time point: pre-treatment sample, taken before nivolumab and TIL therapy. The libraries were made with immunoSEQ v3. TCRdb's table, derived via immunoSEQ multiplex PCR, lists solely in-frame clones and lacks some. Of 55,000 to 60,000 clones listed, around 67% were seen once; the top ten hold more than 1.5%. Source: blood, taken at baseline. The receptors were sampled from a person aged 25 to 80 with non-small cell lung cancer.

The chain joins TRBV5-1 to TRBJ1-4; perhaps TRBD1 as D (5 bases). V gave up 0 bases and J gave up 3 bases, with 9 bases separating them. The CDR3 consists of 15 residues. CDR1 and CDR2 from the germline V gene are SGHRS and YFSETQ. The CDR3 sequence is CASSLAGGANEKLFF. The CDR3 nucleotides read TGCGCCAGCAGCTTGGCGGGGGGGGCTAATGAAAAACTGTTTTTT.

The rearrangement uses TRBV29-1 and TRBJ1-2; D remains unclear. Trimming stripped 4 bases from V and 8 bases from J, with 17 bases between. Germline V gene lookup returns CDR1 SQVTM and CDR2 ANQGSEA. This CDR3 has 13 residues. Here the CDR3 DNA reads TGCAGCGTTGCGTCCCACCTAGGAGTCGGCTACACCTTC. Its protein is CSVASHLGVGYTF.

The chain employs TRBV6-6 and TRBJ1-1; 8 bases match TRBD1. V gave up 4 bases and J gave up 7 bases; unmatched junction bases: 8. The germline CDR1 and CDR2 sequences are MNHNY and SVGAGI (reference sequence). CDR3 length: 14 residues. CDR3 region: CASSLGTGWGEAFF. CDR3 nucleotide sequence: TGTGCCAGCAGTTTGGGGACAGGATGGGGTGAAGCTTTCTTT.

This clone was counted a few times. The chain has TRBV6-5 and TRBJ1-6, with D uncertain. CDR3 length: 13 amino acids. Germline V gene lookup returns CDR1 MNHEY and CDR2 SVGAGI. The V end was cut by 6 bases, the J end by 7 bases, with 10 bases between. The DNA of the CDR3 is TGTGCCAGCAGCGCAAGGGAGAATTCACCCCTCCACTTT. Translation: CASSARENSPLHF.

This chain joins TRBV4-1 and TRBJ2-1; unclear D gene. V was clipped by 1 base and J by 9 bases, with 7 bases between them. Germline lookup yields CDR1 MGHRA and CDR2 YSYEKL. The CDR3 runs to 12 residues. The CDR3 coding sequence is TGCGCCAGCAGCCAAGGGATCGGTGAGCAGTTCTTC. Translation: CASSQGIGEQFF.

This chain joins TRBV5-1 and TRBJ1-5; D is perhaps TRBD1 (5 bases). The V gene lost 1 base and the J gene lost 2 bases, with 10 bases spanning the gap. This CDR3 has 15 residues. The germline V gene has CDR1 SGHRS and CDR2 YFSETQ. CDR3 in DNA: TGCGCCAGCAGCTTGTGGGGGGATGGCAATCAGCCCCAGCATTTT. Translating it yields CASSLWGDGNQPQHF.

The chain couples TRBV7-2 to TRBJ2-5, with 10 nucleotides matching TRBD2. The germline CDR1 and CDR2 sequences are SGHTA and FQGNSA. The CDR3 covers 14 residues. J lost 4 bases, V lost 4 bases, and 3 bases had no gene match. The CDR3 DNA is TGTGCCAGCAGCTATTTAGCGGGGGGAGAGACCCAGTACTTC. This gives the protein CASSYLAGGETQYF.

The sample holds a few counts of this clone. The chain joins TRBV6-5 to TRBJ2-7; TRBD1 matches at 7 bases. J was trimmed by 3 bases and V by 6 bases; bases with no gene match: 5. Germline values: CDR1 MNHEY, CDR2 SVGAGI. The CDR3 runs 13 residues. The CDR3 sequence is CASRKYRGYEQYF. Written as DNA, the CDR3 is TGTGCCAGCAGGAAATACAGGGGCTACGAGCAGTACTTC.

The chain recombines TRBV7-2 with TRBJ1-2; weak D call: TRBD1 (5 bases). The V end was cut by 5 bases, the J end by 6 bases, with 10 bases between. Germline CDR1 is SGHTA and CDR2 is FQGNSA. This CDR3 comprises 12 residues. CDR3 nucleotides: TGTGCCAGCAGCCTTGACAGAAATGGCTACACCTTC. Translating gives CASSLDRNGYTF.

This clone was picked up a small number of times. This sequence joins TRBV29-1 and TRBJ2-3; D may be TRBD2 (6 bases). The CDR3 runs to 14 residues. Looked up from germline, CDR1 is SQVTM and CDR2 is ANQGSEA. V lost 6 bases and J 2 bases, leaving 15 bases between the germline ends. The CDR3 here is CSVLGGEYTDTQYF. Here the CDR3 DNA reads TGCAGCGTCCTCGGGGGAGAGTACACAGATACGCAGTATTTT.

J is TRBJ2-3 and V is TRBV7-9, with D maybe TRBD2 (6 bases). Trimming stripped 6 bases from V and 1 base from J, with 11 bases between. Germline V gene lookup returns CDR1 SEHNR and CDR2 FQNEAQ (reference sequence). The CDR3 covers 14 residues. This CDR3 is CASSRASGTDTQYF. CDR3 bases: TGTGCCAGCAGTAGGGCTAGCGGCACAGATACGCAGTATTTT.

This clone was counted a few times. The chain couples TRBV9 to TRBJ1-1; D unresolved. Germline lookup yields CDR1 SGDLS and CDR2 YYNGEE. The V gene lost 0 bases and the J gene lost 5 bases, with 11 bases spanning the gap. The CDR3 runs to 14 residues. The CDR3 DNA reads as TGTGCCAGCAGCGTAGGGCCGGAAGGGACTGAAGCTTTCTTT. The encoded protein is CASSVGPEGTEAFF. Together with reference TRBV9 and TRBJ1-1, the CDR3 gives the full variable domain: DSGVTQTPKHLITATGQRVTLRCSPRSGDLSVYWYQQSLDQGLQFLIQYYNGEERAKGNILERFSAQQFPDLHSELNLSSLELGDSALYFCASSVGPEGTEAFFGQGTRLTVV.

The chain uses TRBV11-2 and TRBJ1-4, with D possibly matching TRBD1 (6 bases). This CDR3 region has 16 residues. The germline V and J ends were trimmed by 4 bases and 7 bases, with 19 bases remaining between them. Germline V CDR1 and CDR2: SGHAT, FQNNGV. The CDR3 sequence is CASSSIKGGIREKLFF. The CDR3, as DNA: TGTGCCAGCAGCTCAATCAAAGGGGGAATACGTGAAAAACTGTTTTTT.

The chain carries TRBV30 and TRBJ2-1, with D perhaps TRBD2 (6 bases). V lost 2 bases and J 3 bases, leaving 14 bases between the germline ends. Germline assignment: CDR1 GTSNPN and CDR2 SVGIG (reference sequence). This CDR3 comprises 15 residues. CDR3 nucleotides: TGTGCCTGGAGTTCAACGGGGGTGTACTACAATGAGCAGTTCTTC. This encodes CAWSSTGVYYNEQFF. Using reference TRBV30 and TRBJ2-1 for the parts outside the CDR3, the full variable domain is SQTIHQWPATLVQPVGSPLSLECTVEGTSNPNLYWYRQAAGRGLQLLFYSVGIGQISSEVPQNLSASRPQDRQFILSSKKLLLSDSGFYLCAWSSTGVYYNEQFFGPGTRLTVL.

This chain joins TRBV7-6 and TRBJ1-4; D is perhaps TRBD1 (6 bases). Germline V gives CDR1 SGHVS, CDR2 FNYEAQ. This CDR3 has 17 amino acids. V dropped 4 bases and J dropped 4 bases, with 19 bases sitting between them. DNA of the CDR3: TGTGCCAGCAGCTGGCGACGCGGACAGTCGCGTAATGAAAAACTGTTTTTT. It codes for CASSWRRGQSRNEKLFF.

The chain links TRBV5-4 to TRBJ2-1; no reliable D call. In germline, CDR1 is SGHNT, CDR2 YYREEE (reference sequence). V was shortened by 4 bases and J by 3 bases, with 14 bases between the two germline ends. This CDR3 comprises 15 residues. The DNA of the CDR3 is TGTGCCAGCAGCCAGAGACCGGATAACTACAATGAGCAGTTCTTC. It translates to CASSQRPDNYNEQFF.

Note on this clone: The junction shows a germline mismatch at one end, possibly a read error. The V gene is TRBV7-9, the J gene TRBJ2-3; D possibly uses TRBD1 or TRBD2 (7 bases each). This CDR3 is 15 amino acids long. The germline gives CDR1 SEHNR, CDR2 FQNEAQ (reference sequence). The CDR3 protein is CATQGGGASRDTQYF. In nucleotides, the CDR3 is TGTGCGACCCAGGGGGGGGGCGCGAGCAGAGATACGCAGTATTTT.

This chain connects TRBV28 to TRBJ1-2; 7 bases map to TRBD1. Germline V gene data show CDR1 as MDHEN and CDR2 as SYDVKM. This CDR3 region has 16 residues. The V gene end was trimmed by 3 bases and the J gene end by 4 bases; junction bases not matched to a gene: 11. The CDR3 region is CASSLHNRGGFYGYTF. As DNA, the CDR3 is TGTGCCAGCAGTTTGCATAACAGGGGAGGATTCTATGGCTACACCTTC.

The chain couples TRBV28 to TRBJ1-1; D gene uncertain. Trimming cost V 3 bases and J 0 bases, with 8 bases left between them. CDR1 is MDHEN, CDR2 SYDVKM, per germline. This CDR3 has 14 amino acids. The CDR3 nucleotides are TGTGCCAGCAGTTTGCAGTCCCTGAACACTGAAGCTTTCTTT. It encodes CASSLQSLNTEAFF.

This chain links TRBV5-1 with TRBJ1-1; 10 positions agree with TRBD1. This CDR3 is 15 amino acids long. Germline values: CDR1 SGHRS, CDR2 YFSETQ. Losses at the gene ends were 0 bases for V and 8 bases for J; bases not matched to a gene: 7. The CDR3 DNA is TGCGCCAGCAGCTTGGGGGGACAGGGGAAACAAGAAGCTTTCTTT. Translation gives CASSLGGQGKQEAFF.

This sequence joins TRBV10-3 and TRBJ2-7; D tentatively fits TRBD1 or TRBD2 (5 bases each). With 9 bases removed from V and 3 bases from J, the gap between germline ends came to 15 bases. Germline V CDR1 and CDR2: ENHRY, SYGVKD. The CDR3 spans 13 residues. CDR3 loop: CAIDPGTSYEQYF. CDR3 nucleotides: TGTGCCATTGATCCCGGGACGAGCTACGAGCAGTACTTC.

Notes on this clone: The junction differs from germline at one of its ends, possibly a read error. The rearrangement links TRBV15 to TRBJ2-7; TRBD1 matches at 7 bases. CDR3 size: 14 residues. Germline CDR1 is LNHNV and CDR2 is YYDKDF (reference sequence). CDR3 region: CATSRDGTVGSQYF. DNA for the CDR3: TGTGCCACCAGCCGAGACGGGACAGTAGGATCGCAGTACTTC.

The chain recombines TRBV4-1 with TRBJ2-4; D is uncertain. The CDR3 is made up of 13 amino acids. The V and J ends lost 1 base and 7 bases respectively, with 8 bases between them. Germline V gene data show CDR1 as MGHRA and CDR2 as YSYEKL. The CDR3: CASSQAPGNIQYF. CDR3 bases: TGCGCCAGCAGCCAAGCGCCTGGGAACATTCAGTACTTC.

This clone has only a few counts. This chain joins TRBV19 and TRBJ2-5, with 7 bases that match TRBD1. The germline V gene encodes CDR1 LNHDA and CDR2 SQIVND (reference sequence). The CDR3 is made up of 14 amino acids. J lost 2 bases, V lost 5 bases, and 5 bases had no gene match. CDR3 amino acids: CASSFQGQQETQYF. CDR3 bases: TGTGCCAGTAGTTTCCAGGGACAGCAAGAGACCCAGTACTTC.